These 30 T cell receptor beta chains share one sample of origin, sequenced in a study of graft-versus-host responses after intestinal transplantation. Sequencing was performed with immunoSEQ multiplex PCR; in TCRdb, only in-frame clones are kept and a portion is missing. The data contain over 45,000 clones, around 92% of them singletons. Their specific antigens are unknown. Sequencing was performed on unstimulated CD4+ T cells sorted from spleen or lymph node cells, taken before transplant. These receptors were obtained from a human donor who was the organ donor for an intestinal transplant.

The chain uses TRBV10-3 and TRBJ1-2, with a possible D match to TRBD1 (5 bases). The V gene's germline CDR1 is ENHRY and CDR2 SYGVKD. CDR3 length: 17 residues. The germline V and J ends were trimmed by 4 bases and 0 bases, with 18 bases remaining between them. CDR3 nucleotides: TGTGCCATCAGTGTGGTGGGGGGATTAGGCTCTAACTATGGCTACACCTTC. It codes for CAISVVGGLGSNYGYTF.

V and J are TRBV5-8 and TRBJ2-3, with TRBD2 as a possible D gene (5 bases). The CDR3 has 16 residues. V gave up 0 bases and J gave up 6 bases, with 17 bases separating them. CDR1 and CDR2 from the germline V gene are SGHTS and YDEGEE. CDR3 nucleotide sequence: TGTGCCAGCAGCTTGGGGACTCTATTGGGCCGGGATACGCAGTATTTT. Protein sequence: CASSLGTLLGRDTQYF. Combining the CDR3 with reference TRBV5-8 and TRBJ2-3 gives the whole variable domain EAGVTQSPTHLIKTRGQQATLRCSPISGHTSVYWYQQALGLGLQFLLWYDEGEERNRGNFPPRFSGRQFPNYSSELNVNALELEDSALYLCASSLGTLLGRDTQYFGPGTRLTVL.

V usage is TRBV4-1 and J usage is TRBJ2-5; 8 nucleotides agree with TRBD1. Germline CDR1 MGHRA, CDR2 YSYEKL. The J segment lost 2 bases and the V segment lost 0 bases, leaving 5 bases of the junction unmatched. The CDR3 contains 16 residues. In DNA form, the CDR3 reads TGCGCCAGCAGCCAAGAGGGACAGGAGCCACAAGAGACCCAGTACTTC. Translating gives CASSQEGQEPQETQYF.

DNA for the CDR3: TGTGCCAGCAGTGAATATCGGGGCAAGACAGGGGAGAAACTGTTTTTT. It specifies CASSEYRGKTGEKLFF. The chain employs TRBV25-1 and TRBJ1-4, with 8 positions matching TRBD1. Per the germline V gene, CDR1 is MGHDK and CDR2 is SYGVNS. The CDR3 is 16 residues long. With 0 bases clipped from V and 11 bases from J, the junction kept 11 bases outside the gene matches.

CDR3 in DNA: TGCGCCAGCAACGGACTGGGGGCACCCCTCCACTTT. It encodes CASNGLGAPLHF. The rearrangement links TRBV10-2 to TRBJ1-6; possible D gene TRBD1, 5 bases. Germline V CDR1 and CDR2: WSHSY, SAAADI. The CDR3 spans 12 residues. The V gene lost 7 bases and the J gene lost 11 bases, with 12 bases spanning the gap.

The chain joins TRBV4-2 to TRBJ1-6; possible D gene TRBD1, 5 bases. Looked up from germline, CDR1 is LGHNA and CDR2 is YNFKEQ. This CDR3 spans 16 amino acids. Trimming took off 0 bases at V and 7 bases at J, with 13 bases between the two ends. CDR3 in amino acids: CASSQDQGAPNSPLHF. CDR3 nucleotide sequence: TGTGCCAGCAGCCAAGATCAAGGGGCCCCGAATTCACCCCTCCACTTT.

A few counts support this clone. Given a much more abundant clone one base away, this may be a read error. The chain combines TRBV15 with TRBJ2-7; TRBD2 agrees at 9 bases. With V trimmed by 3 bases and J by 5 bases, 5 bases remained unmatched. The CDR3 is made up of 14 amino acids. Germline V gene data show CDR1 as LNHNV and CDR2 as YYDKDF (reference sequence). CDR3 residues: CATSRTRGGDEQYF. The CDR3 DNA sequence: TGTGCCACCAGCAGGACGCGGGGGGGGGACGAGCAGTACTTC.

This chain connects TRBV19 to TRBJ2-3; D may be TRBD2 (5 bases). This CDR3 has 19 residues. The germline V gene has CDR1 LNHDA and CDR2 SQIVND (reference sequence). V dropped 2 bases and J dropped 2 bases, with 23 bases sitting between them. The CDR3 loop is CASSIFSSAGPIITDTQYF. The DNA of the CDR3 is TGTGCCAGTAGTATATTCTCCTCCGCGGGCCCTATAATCACAGATACGCAGTATTTT.

The V call is TRBV6-1, the J call TRBJ2-5, with TRBD2 as a possible D gene (6 bases). V lost 4 bases to trimming and J lost 5 bases, with 14 bases between them. The CDR3 contains 14 residues. CDR1 MNHNS and CDR2 SASEGT come from the germline V gene. The CDR3 bases are TGTGCCAGCAGTGCCCGACTAGTTTTGGAGACCCAGTACTTC. It specifies CASSARLVLETQYF.

The V gene is TRBV5-4, the J gene TRBJ2-1; D is uncertain. V lost 0 bases and J lost 2, with 3 bases in between. The CDR3 runs 13 residues. Germline values: CDR1 SGHNT, CDR2 YYREEE (reference sequence). The CDR3: CASSLDPYNEQFF. Here the CDR3 DNA reads TGTGCCAGCAGCTTGGACCCCTACAATGAGCAGTTCTTC.

V and J are TRBV5-1 and TRBJ2-1, with 7 bases fitting TRBD2. CDR1 and CDR2 from the germline V gene are SGHRS and YFSETQ. The CDR3 length is 14 residues. J gave up 5 bases and V 4 bases, and 6 bases lay outside the gene matches. CDR3 nucleotides: TGCGCCAGCAGCGGCGGACTAGGTAACAATGAGCAGTTCTTC. Translated, it gives CASSGGLGNNEQFF.

The V and J genes are TRBV20-1 and TRBJ1-4; D remains ambiguous. The V end lost 1 base, the J end lost 8 bases, and 5 bases lay between the germline ends. Looked up from germline, CDR1 is DFQATT and CDR2 is SNEGSKA (reference sequence). The CDR3 sequence is 11 residues long. Here the CDR3 DNA reads TGCAGTGCTAGAGTAACCGAAAAACTGTTTTTT. Translating gives CSARVTEKLFF.

The DNA for the CDR3 is TGTGCCAGCTCCCTTCTAGCGGGGGCCTACAATGAGCAGTTCTTC. The encoded protein is CASSLLAGAYNEQFF. V and J are TRBV18 and TRBJ2-1; 10 bases agree with TRBD2. This CDR3 is 15 amino acids long. V shed 6 bases, J shed 2 bases, and the junction held 4 bases outside the gene matches. Germline V gene data show CDR1 as KGHSH and CDR2 as LQKENI.

This CDR3 reads CASSPGQGTNGYTF. As DNA, the CDR3 is TGTGCCAGCAGTCCCGGACAGGGAACGAACGGCTACACCTTC. The chain carries TRBV6-5 and TRBJ1-2, with TRBD1 identical over 8 bases. Germline V CDR1 and CDR2: MNHEY, SVGAGI. The CDR3 sequence is 14 residues long. Trimming cost V 5 bases and J 8 bases; bases outside gene matches: 10.

The chain combines TRBV7-8 with TRBJ2-3; no firm D call. V lost 1 base and J lost 2, with 10 bases in between. The CDR3 sequence is 15 residues long. Germline V gene sequence: CDR1 SGHVS, CDR2 FQNEAQ. The CDR3 is CASSLERSLTDTQYF. Written as DNA, the CDR3 is TGTGCCAGCAGCTTAGAGCGTTCTCTCACAGATACGCAGTATTTT.

This sequence joins TRBV21-1 and TRBJ2-5; TRBD2 was called by the table and not checked on the DNA. TRBV21-1 is shown as a pseudogene. This CDR3 is 15 amino acids long. CDR3 DNA: TGTGCCAGCACCCCCCTCGCGGGGGACCAAGAGACCCAGTACTTC. Its translation is CASTPLAGDQETQYF.

The chain carries TRBV7-2 and TRBJ2-3; D ambiguous. The germline CDR1 and CDR2 sequences are SGHTA and FQGNSA. The V end lost 5 bases, the J end lost 2 bases, and 14 bases lay between the germline ends. The CDR3 is 15 residues long. CDR3 in DNA: TGTGCCAGCAGCCCCCCTTGGCGGTCCACAGATACGCAGTATTTT. It yields the protein CASSPPWRSTDTQYF.

This chain links TRBV19 with TRBJ1-3; 7 bases are a match to TRBD1. This CDR3 spans 16 amino acids. V gave up 6 bases and J gave up 0 bases; unmatched junction bases: 8. Looked up from germline, CDR1 is LNHDA and CDR2 is SQIVND (reference sequence). The DNA of the CDR3 is TGTGCCAGTAGATACGGACAGGCGATCTCTGGAAACACCATATATTTT. It yields the protein CASRYGQAISGNTIYF.

This chain links TRBV9 with TRBJ2-2; the D gene is possibly TRBD1 (6 bases). Trimming left V 3 bases short and J 0 bases short, with 15 bases between. Germline V gene lookup returns CDR1 SGDLS and CDR2 YYNGEE. This CDR3 contains 17 residues. The CDR3 sequence is CASSGRSTGTNTGELFF. The CDR3 DNA is TGTGCCAGCAGCGGACGGTCGACAGGAACGAACACCGGGGAGCTGTTTTTT.

The chain joins TRBV10-1 to TRBJ2-5, with 8 bases identical to TRBD1. The DNA matches TRBJ2-7 better at its end, which makes the J call doubtful. The length of the CDR3 is 13 residues. The germline V gene has CDR1 WNHNN and CDR2 SYGVQD (reference sequence). The CDR3 coding sequence is TGCGCCAGTTGCAAGCAGGGGGCTTACGAGCAGTACTTC. It encodes CASCKQGAYEQYF.

This clone showed up just once. The chain uses TRBV5-1 and TRBJ2-5; TRBD2 agrees at 10 bases. J was trimmed by 3 bases and V by 1 base; bases with no gene match: 3. The CDR3 contains 15 residues. Germline CDR1 SGHRS, CDR2 YFSETQ. As DNA, the CDR3 is TGCGCCAGCAGCTTGTTCAGCGGGGGGGAAGAGACCCAGTACTTC. Its translation: CASSLFSGGEETQYF.

V and J are TRBV9 and TRBJ2-6, with unresolved D. CDR1 is SGDLS, CDR2 YYNGEE, per germline. The CDR3 is 14 residues long. V was pared by 2 bases and J by 0 bases, with 3 bases between. The CDR3 DNA sequence: TGTGCCAGCAGCGTCAGCTCTGGGGCCAACGTCCTGACTTTC. This sequence encodes CASSVSSGANVLTF.

V usage is TRBV7-9 and J usage is TRBJ2-1, with 7 nucleotides matching TRBD2. CDR3 size: 15 residues. The V segment lost 5 bases and the J segment 6 bases; nucleotides outside the gene matches: 10. Germline V gene sequence: CDR1 SEHNR, CDR2 FQNEAQ (reference sequence). In DNA form, the CDR3 reads TGTGCCAGCAGCCCCCGGACTAGAAGCCCCAATGAGCAGTTCTTC. It is translated as CASSPRTRSPNEQFF.

V gene TRBV15 combines with J gene TRBJ2-6; tentatively, D is TRBD2 (6 bases). The germline gives CDR1 LNHNV, CDR2 YYDKDF (reference sequence). The CDR3 runs to 15 residues. Trimming stripped 2 bases from V and 2 bases from J, with 7 bases between. In nucleotides, the CDR3 is TGTGCCACCAGCAGACGGGGGACTGGGGCCAACGTCCTGACTTTC. Translated: CATSRRGTGANVLTF.

This clone showed up just once. The chain has TRBV7-9 and TRBJ2-3; 8 bases are shared with TRBD2. Germline lookup yields CDR1 SEHNR and CDR2 FQNEAQ (reference sequence). Trimming took 5 bases from V and 6 from J; bases not matched to a gene: 19. The CDR3 totals 18 residues. CDR3 DNA sequence: TGTGCCAGCAGCCGATCCCCAATTGCGGGGGGTCTTGGGGATACGCAGTATTTT. Residues: CASSRSPIAGGLGDTQYF.

This chain joins TRBV5-6 and TRBJ1-3; D gene uncertain. This CDR3 comprises 13 residues. Trimming stripped 1 base from V and 4 bases from J, with 6 bases between. Per the germline V gene, CDR1 is SGHDT and CDR2 is YYEEEE. CDR3 loop: CASSLTVGNTIYF. Here the CDR3 DNA reads TGTGCCAGCAGCTTGACCGTGGGAAACACCATATATTTT.

This chain links TRBV7-3 with TRBJ1-1; D is unclear. The CDR3 is 13 amino acids. V lost 5 bases to trimming and J lost 5 bases, with 12 bases between them. Germline V gene sequence: CDR1 SGHTA, CDR2 FQGTGA. DNA for the CDR3: TGTGCCAGCAGCACCCGGGAACTGACTGAAGCTTTCTTT. This codes for CASSTRELTEAFF.

J is TRBJ1-5 and V is TRBV2; maybe TRBD1 (6 bases). CDR1 is SNHLY and CDR2 is FYNNEI in the germline V gene. Deletions cut 7 bases from V and 1 base from J, with 14 bases between. This CDR3 has 15 residues. The CDR3 sequence: CASTKQGTSNQPQHF. Here the CDR3 DNA reads TGTGCCAGCACCAAACAGGGAACGAGCAATCAGCCCCAGCATTTT.

This chain links TRBV27 with TRBJ1-5; D is unclear. V lost 0 bases to trimming and J lost 9 bases, with 9 bases between them. Germline CDR1 MNHEY, CDR2 SMNVEV (reference sequence). The CDR3 is made up of 13 amino acids. The CDR3, as DNA: TGTGCCAGCAGTTTATCCGGCATTCCGCCCCAGCATTTT. Translation gives CASSLSGIPPQHF.

This chain joins TRBV6-6 and TRBJ2-6, with a tentative D call TRBD2 (5 bases). Deletions cut 7 bases from V and 4 bases from J, with 14 bases between. Germline V lookup: CDR1 MNHNY, CDR2 SVGAGI (reference sequence). This CDR3 region has 15 residues. The CDR3: CASKVRGSGANVLTF. Written as DNA, the CDR3 is TGTGCCAGCAAGGTCCGGGGATCCGGGGCCAACGTCCTGACTTTC.